This TCR beta chain was identified in a study of blood T cells in healthy people across ages. A sample-barcoded 5' primer and a J-beta primer mix were used in a second PCR of roughly 7 to 12 cycles. A 12-random-nucleotide template-switch adaptor tagged each cDNA molecule. TCRdb used MiXCR to reprocess the 5' RACE reads, holding one entry per CDR3 protein. The repertoire has hundreds of thousands of distinct CDR3 sequences, about 48% of them found once; the top ten carry 13%. The CDR3 sequence is 13 residues long. J gave up 7 bases and V 6 bases, and 5 bases lay outside the gene matches. The germline V gene encodes CDR1 MGHRA and CDR2 YSYEKL. Study-wide findings and caveats: Reliance upon unsorted PBMCs precluded definitive naive versus antigen-experienced comparison.

To note about this clonotype: Its antigen is unidentified.

The sequence came from a man younger than 45 in good health. J is TRBJ2-1 and V is TRBV4-1; 8 bases are a match to TRBD1. The sequencing sample was made of blood. The CDR3 DNA is TGCGCCAGCAGTGGGACAGGTTGGAATGAGCAGTTCTTC. This translates into CASSGTGWNEQFF.